The present T cell receptor beta chain was sequenced within a study of glioma-infiltrating T cells after dendritic cell vaccination (TCRdb year 2016). For context, the study as a whole: Of the approximately 15 glioblastoma patients in the cohort, all drawn from Phase I and II dendritic cell vaccination trials, 9 were newly diagnosed and 6 had recurrent disease. Between 2003 and 2012, patients were given autologous tumor lysate-pulsed dendritic cell vaccination. The vaccine was prepared from monocyte-derived dendritic cells that were cultured for 6 to 7 days with IL-4 and GM-CSF and then pulsed overnight with autologous tumor lysate. Three intradermal dendritic cell vaccine injections were administered to patients at biweekly intervals in the arm below the axilla. Deep sequencing of TCR beta CDR3 regions was used to quantify tumor-infiltrating lymphocyte content and compare tumor and blood repertoires in dendritic cell-vaccinated glioblastoma patients. TCR sequencing metrics, including TIL content and tumor-blood repertoire overlap, were correlated with survival after dendritic cell vaccination. Findings and caveats that apply to the study as a whole: The cohort was small and heterogeneous, with few patients having full blood and tumor sets and even fewer initial-recurrent tumor pairs. The TCR overlap response model with three groups was called speculative and said to need prospective validation. After dendritic cell vaccination, a higher estimated pretreatment TIL content predicted longer time to progression and overall survival. No direct relationship between TCR clonality and survival was found, suggesting that a diverse polyclonal response may matter.

CDR1 is given as MDHEN and CDR2 as SYDVKM, both from the germline V gene. Including cysteine and phenylalanine, the CDR3 has 15 amino acids. The only DNA kept is the CDR3, 45 bases in frame from the first base. Details on this clone: Its antigen is not yet known. Per-base quality was not reported, and no clone a single base away is much larger than it.

Using the immunoSEQ assay, TCRB CDR3 regions were amplified from roughly 2 micrograms of genomic DNA, or from all available DNA when less than that was on hand. For multiplex PCR, 60 forward primers for TCR V beta segments and 13 reverse primers for J beta segments were used. To estimate reads per starting template, synthetic control templates were spiked into each sample at limiting dilution. Reads of 87 bp were generated by sequencing on the Illumina HiSeq System. The authors' pipeline ran thus. PCR and sequencing errors were removed by a nearest neighbor algorithm that merged closely related sequences. TCR overlap was measured as the percentage of unique tumor TCR beta sequences that were also present in the peripheral blood of the same patient. In TCRdb, the immuneACCESS table is reduced to in-frame sequences with V and J assigned. These tables do not hold every clone; where another copy was compared, an unresolved V gene accounts for under half, and the others remain unexplained. The V and J calls and clone size are taken from that table; D and trimming were inferred from the DNA. The sample table lists about 100,000 clones, over 60% of them with a count of one. Roughly 5.6% of the sample belongs to the ten largest clones.

Patients were selected on the basis of adequate residual fresh-frozen tumor tissue and more than two years of available survival data. Although molecular status otherwise differed among the glioblastoma patients, no patient had an isocitrate dehydrogenase mutation. PBMC were collected before vaccination, two weeks after the third vaccination, and at tumor progression when it occurred. Genomic DNA was extracted with the Qiagen DNeasy Blood extraction Kit. This TCR derives from a human donor with glioblastoma. The sequencing used blood, collected before dendritic cell vaccination. The chain employs TRBV28 and TRBJ2-5, and TRBD2 may be the D gene, going by 6 matching bases. The CDR3 loop reads CASPPAGRVPETQYF. At the DNA level, the sequence is TGTGCTAGCCCCCCTGCGGGACGGGTGCCAGAGACCCAGTACTTC.